This T cell receptor beta chain was recorded in a study of blood T cell repertoires in COVID-19. Study in general: Whether acute or convalescent, the COVID-19 samples came from the United States, Italy and Spain. T cells, B-cell-depleted T cells, or PBMCs provided the cDNA or gDNA that served as material.

This clone has only a few counts. From germline, CDR1 is LGHDT and CDR2 YNNKEL (reference sequence). The CDR3 has 17 amino acids. Trimming took 2 bases from V and 6 from J; bases not matched to a gene: 14. Original methodology: By means of reference gene primer amplification, nucleated cell counts were estimated. Libraries were prepared by immunoSEQ multiplex PCR; TCRdb keeps only in-frame clonotypes and omits some of them. V and J calls plus clone size are reproduced from that table; the DNA served to infer D and trimming. The sample records about 120,000 clones, around 76% being singletons. The rearrangement links TRBV3-1 (or the pseudogene TRBV3-2) to TRBJ1-2; 8 positions agree with TRBD1. Sequencing was carried out using peripheral blood. This TCR was sampled from a man in his 70s with acute or convalescent COVID-19. The DNA of the CDR3 is TGTGCCAGCAGCCAATTCTTAGGGGCAGGGGGCACGAATGGCTACACCTTC. Translated, it gives CASSQFLGAGGTNGYTF.